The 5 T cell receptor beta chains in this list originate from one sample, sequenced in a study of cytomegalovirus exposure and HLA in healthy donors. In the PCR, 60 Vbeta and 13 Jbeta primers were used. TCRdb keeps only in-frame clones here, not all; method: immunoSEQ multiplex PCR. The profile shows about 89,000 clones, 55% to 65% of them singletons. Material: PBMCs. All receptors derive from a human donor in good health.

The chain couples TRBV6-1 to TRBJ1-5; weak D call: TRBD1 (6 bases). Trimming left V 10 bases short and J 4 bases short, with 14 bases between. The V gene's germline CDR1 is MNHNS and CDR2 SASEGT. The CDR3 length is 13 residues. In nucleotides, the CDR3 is TGTGCCACCGCAGGGGAGGGGAATCAGCCCCAGCATTTT. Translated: CATAGEGNQPQHF.

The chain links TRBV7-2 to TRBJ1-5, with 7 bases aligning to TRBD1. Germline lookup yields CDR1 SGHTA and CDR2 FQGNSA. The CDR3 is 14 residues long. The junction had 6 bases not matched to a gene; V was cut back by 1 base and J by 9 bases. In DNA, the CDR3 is TGTGCCAGCAGCTTAGGACAGGGCTTCGGGCCCCAGCATTTT. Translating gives CASSLGQGFGPQHF.

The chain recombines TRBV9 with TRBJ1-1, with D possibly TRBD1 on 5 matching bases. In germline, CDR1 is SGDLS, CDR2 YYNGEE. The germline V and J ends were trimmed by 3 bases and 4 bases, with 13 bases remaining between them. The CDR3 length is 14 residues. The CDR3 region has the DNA TGTGCCAGCAGCGCGTACTGGGGCAGCACTGAAGCTTTCTTT. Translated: CASSAYWGSTEAFF. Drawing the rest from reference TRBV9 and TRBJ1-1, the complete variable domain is DSGVTQTPKHLITATGQRVTLRCSPRSGDLSVYWYQQSLDQGLQFLIQYYNGEERAKGNILERFSAQQFPDLHSELNLSSLELGDSALYFCASSAYWGSTEAFFGQGTRLTVV.

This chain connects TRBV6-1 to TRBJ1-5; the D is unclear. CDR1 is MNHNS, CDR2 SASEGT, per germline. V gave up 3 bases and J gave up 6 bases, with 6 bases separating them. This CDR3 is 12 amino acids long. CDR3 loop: CASSDARQPQHF. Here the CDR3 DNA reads TGTGCCAGCAGTGATGCGCGTCAGCCCCAGCATTTT.

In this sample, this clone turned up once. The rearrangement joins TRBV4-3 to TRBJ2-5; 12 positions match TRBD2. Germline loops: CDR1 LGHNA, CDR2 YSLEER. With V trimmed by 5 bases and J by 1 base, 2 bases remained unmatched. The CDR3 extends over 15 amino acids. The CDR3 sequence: CASSGTSGLQETQYF. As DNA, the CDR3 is TGCGCCAGCAGCGGGACTAGCGGGCTCCAAGAGACCCAGTACTTC.